This T cell receptor (beta chain) derives from a study of radiotherapy plus CTLA-4 blockade in lung cancer (dated by TCRdb to 2017 to 2018). Study-level background: Objective responses occurred in about 19% of enrolled patients, and less than 35% achieved disease control. Study-level results and caveats: After treatment with radiotherapy and ipilimumab, TCR clones that originated in tumors expanded in peripheral blood. Increased serum interferon-beta after radiation, together with early dynamic changes in blood T cell clones, were reported to be the strongest predictors of response.

Focal radiation therapy combined with CTLA-4 blockade (ipilimumab) was tested in patients with chemo-refractory metastatic non-small-cell lung cancer. Library prep was done by the immunoSEQ multiplex PCR assay. TCRdb took over this immuneACCESS table, retaining in-frame rearrangements with V and J assigned. Such tables are incomplete; in checked studies, under half of the missing clones stem from an unresolved V gene, and the remainder is unexplained. A total of approximately 97,000 clones appear in this sample, approximately 83% of them only once. Of the sample, 0.84% is held by the ten largest clones. Regarding this clone: The antigen it recognizes is unknown. No base quality values were provided; no much bigger clone lies one nucleotide off.

The CDR3 numbers 17 residues from cysteine through phenylalanine. The CDR3 DNA has 51 bases and is translated from base 1. V is cut by 0 bases and J by 5 bases, and the space between the germline ends is 16 bases. Taken from the germline V gene, the CDR1 and CDR2 loops are SGHDN and FVKESK. The chain couples TRBV14 to TRBJ2-2; confidence is insufficient to name the D gene. The TCR sequence derives from a human donor with non-small cell lung cancer who had stable disease on radiotherapy plus ipilimumab. Sequencing used peripheral blood, obtained from a patient treated with radiotherapy plus ipilimumab. The CDR3 reads as follows: CASSQDATVPGTGELFF. The bases are TGTGCCAGCAGCCAAGATGCAACAGTTCCAGGTACCGGGGAGCTGTTTTTT.